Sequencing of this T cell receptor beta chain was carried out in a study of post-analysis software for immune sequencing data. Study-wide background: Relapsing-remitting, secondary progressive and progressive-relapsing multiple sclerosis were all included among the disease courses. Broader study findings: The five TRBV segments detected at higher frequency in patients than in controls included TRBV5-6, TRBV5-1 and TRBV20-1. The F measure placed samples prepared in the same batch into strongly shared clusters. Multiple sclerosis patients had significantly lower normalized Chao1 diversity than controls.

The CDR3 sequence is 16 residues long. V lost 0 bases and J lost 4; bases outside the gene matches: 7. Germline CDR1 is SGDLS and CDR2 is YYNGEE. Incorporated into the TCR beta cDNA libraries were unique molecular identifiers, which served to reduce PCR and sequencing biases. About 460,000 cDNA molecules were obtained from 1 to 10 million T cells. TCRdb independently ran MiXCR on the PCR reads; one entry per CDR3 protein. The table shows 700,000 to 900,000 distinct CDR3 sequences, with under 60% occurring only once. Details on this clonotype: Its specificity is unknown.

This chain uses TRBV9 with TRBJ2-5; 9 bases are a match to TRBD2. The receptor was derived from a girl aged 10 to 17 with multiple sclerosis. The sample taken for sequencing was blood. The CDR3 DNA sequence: TGTGCCAGCAGCGTAGGTTCTAGCGGGATTGGAGAGACCCAGTACTTC. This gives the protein CASSVGSSGIGETQYF.